The 31 T cell receptor beta chains presented below share a single source sample, sequenced in a study of radiation and T cells in renal cell carcinoma. Sequencing was performed with immunoSEQ multiplex PCR; in TCRdb, only in-frame clones are kept and a portion is missing. The sample has 70,000 to 100,000 clones; approximately 83% are singletons. The time point is: blood 2 weeks post-SBRT. Treatment of the sample: 15 Gy SBRT to primary tumor, nephrectomy 4 weeks later. The sample was blood, taken from a patient whose treatment included radiotherapy and nephrectomy. These receptors came from a woman aged 50 to 60 with renal cell carcinoma.

This clone was detected only once. The genes are TRBV29-1 and TRBJ2-7; 7 positions agree with TRBD1. Germline CDR1 SQVTM, CDR2 ANQGSEA. This CDR3 is built from 14 residues. Trimming at V came to 0 bases and at J to 2 bases, leaving 4 bases not matched to a gene. The CDR3 sequence is CSVEESQGAYEQYF. The CDR3 DNA is TGCAGCGTTGAAGAAAGTCAGGGGGCCTACGAGCAGTACTTC.

The chain is built from TRBV4-3 and TRBJ2-5; tentative D call: TRBD2 (5 bases). V lost 0 bases to trimming and J lost 5 bases, with 13 bases between them. The CDR3 loop spans 15 amino acids. Germline CDR1 and CDR2: LGHNA and YSLEER. This CDR3 reads CASSQELSTGETQYF. The CDR3 region has the DNA TGCGCCAGCAGCCAAGAGTTATCTACGGGGGAGACCCAGTACTTC.

The chain joins TRBV7-8 to TRBJ2-3, with a weak D call TRBD2 (5 bases). V was trimmed by 4 bases and J by 1 base, leaving 9 bases between them. Germline V gene data show CDR1 as SGHVS and CDR2 as FQNEAQ. CDR3 length: 14 residues. In DNA, the CDR3 is TGTGCCAGCAGCTACCGGACTGGCACAGATACGCAGTATTTT. This codes for CASSYRTGTDTQYF.

This sequence joins TRBV7-8 and TRBJ2-7, with D hard to call. V lost 1 base and J 0 bases, leaving 10 bases between the germline ends. The CDR3 spans 15 residues. The V gene's germline CDR1 is SGHVS and CDR2 FQNEAQ. CDR3 nucleotide sequence: TGTGCCAGCAGCTTAGTTGCGGTACGCTCCTACGAGCAGTACTTC. Its translation is CASSLVAVRSYEQYF.

The chain uses TRBV7-2 and TRBJ1-2, with a possible D match to TRBD1 (6 bases). Germline V gives CDR1 SGHTA, CDR2 FQGNSA. The V gene lost 5 bases and the J gene lost 4 bases, with 17 bases spanning the gap. The length of the CDR3 is 15 residues. The CDR3 coding sequence is TGTGCCAGCAGCCCCGGCCCAGGGGTGGGCTATGGCTACACCTTC. Protein product: CASSPGPGVGYGYTF.

In this sample, this clone turned up once. The CDR3 DNA reads TGTGCCAGCAGTTACTCGACCTTTGAAGCTTTCTTT. Translation: CASSYSTFEAFF. The rearrangement joins TRBV6-5 to TRBJ1-1, with D hard to call. The V end was cut by 0 bases, the J end by 7 bases, with 6 bases between. CDR3 length: 12 residues. The germline V gene has CDR1 MNHEY and CDR2 SVGAGI.

This chain uses TRBV2 with TRBJ2-2; 8 nucleotides match TRBD1. Germline V lookup: CDR1 SNHLY, CDR2 FYNNEI. The J segment lost 1 base and the V segment lost 7 bases, leaving 2 bases of the junction unmatched. The CDR3 spans 14 residues. CDR3 DNA sequence: TGTGCCAGCATGACAGGGGAGAACACCGGGGAGCTGTTTTTT. It specifies CASMTGENTGELFF. The whole variable domain, filled in from reference TRBV2 and TRBJ2-2, reads EPEVTQTPSHQVTQMGQEVILRCVPISNHLYFYWYRQILGQKVEFLVSFYNNEISEKSEIFDDQFSVERPDGSNFTLKIRSTKLEDSAMYFCASMTGENTGELFFGEGSRLTVL.

This clone was counted a few times. This sequence joins TRBV7-9 and TRBJ2-3, with D perhaps matching TRBD1 (5 bases). CDR3 length: 16 amino acids. Looked up from germline, CDR1 is SEHNR and CDR2 is FQNEAQ (reference sequence). Trimming took off 5 bases at V and 3 bases at J, with 18 bases between the two ends. CDR3 DNA sequence: TGTGCCAGCAGCCGCAAGGGGTCCGACGGTACAGATACGCAGTATTTT. It yields the protein CASSRKGSDGTDTQYF.

The chain links TRBV7-9 to TRBJ2-1, with D perhaps TRBD2 (6 bases). V shed 0 bases and J shed 8 bases, with 14 bases lying between them. The length of the CDR3 is 15 residues. Per the germline V gene, CDR1 is SEHNR and CDR2 is FQNEAQ (reference sequence). CDR3 region: CASSLALAEGDEQFF. The CDR3 coding sequence is TGTGCCAGCAGCTTAGCGCTCGCGGAGGGCGATGAGCAGTTCTTC.

The rearrangement links TRBV30 to TRBJ2-7; 12 bases agree with TRBD2. There are 15 residues in the CDR3. With V trimmed by 3 bases and J by 1 base, 4 bases remained unmatched. Germline V gives CDR1 GTSNPN, CDR2 SVGIG (reference sequence). The CDR3 region is CAWSAGLAGSYEQYF. In DNA form, the CDR3 reads TGTGCCTGGAGCGCAGGACTAGCGGGGTCCTACGAGCAGTACTTC.

The chain uses TRBV28 and TRBJ2-4; D uncertain. This CDR3 is built from 14 residues. The germline V and J ends were trimmed by 7 bases and 2 bases, with 12 bases remaining between them. Germline CDR1 MDHEN, CDR2 SYDVKM. The CDR3 DNA follows: TGTGCCAGCAATCCCGGACGGACCAAAAACATTCAGTACTTC. Translation: CASNPGRTKNIQYF.

The V gene is TRBV25-1, the J gene TRBJ1-1; no reliable D call. With 7 bases removed from V and 9 bases from J, the gap between germline ends came to 12 bases. Germline CDR1 reads MGHDK; CDR2 reads SYGVNS. There are 11 residues in the CDR3. In DNA, the CDR3 is TGTGCCAGCATTACTAACGGGAAAGCTTTCTTT. Translating gives CASITNGKAFF. Full variable domain (rest looked up from reference TRBV25-1 and TRBJ1-1): EADIYQTPRYLVIGTGKKITLECSQTMGHDKMYWYQQDPGMELHLIHYSYGVNSTEKGDLSSESTVSRIRTEHFPLTLESARPSHTSQYLCASITNGKAFFGQGTRLTVV.

CDR3 residues: CASSGTGKTYGYTF. DNA for the CDR3: TGTGCCAGTAGCGGGACAGGGAAAACCTATGGCTACACCTTC. V gene TRBV19 combines with J gene TRBJ1-2; 9 bases line up with TRBD1. The CDR3 has 14 residues. Trimming removed 6 bases from V and 4 bases from J; junction bases left unmatched: 6. Germline V lookup: CDR1 LNHDA, CDR2 SQIVND (reference sequence).

This rearrangement joins TRBV9 to TRBJ2-3, with D possibly TRBD2 on 5 matching bases. There are 14 residues in the CDR3. CDR1 and CDR2 from the germline V gene are SGDLS and YYNGEE. The V end was cut by 0 bases, the J end by 6 bases, with 11 bases between. The CDR3 DNA reads TGTGCCAGCAGCGTAGGGCAGTGGGAGGATACGCAGTATTTT. This encodes CASSVGQWEDTQYF.

This clone came up once. This chain links TRBV5-4 with TRBJ1-2; tentatively, D is TRBD1 (5 bases). CDR1 SGHNT and CDR2 YYREEE come from the germline V gene (reference sequence). The CDR3 totals 14 residues. Deletions cut 3 bases from V and 0 bases from J, with 9 bases between. DNA of the CDR3: TGTGCCAGCAGCTCTGGGACGACTAACTATGGCTACACCTTC. As protein: CASSSGTTNYGYTF.

V gene TRBV11-2 combines with J gene TRBJ2-5, with TRBD2 identical over 11 bases. This CDR3 has 15 residues. The V and J ends lost 5 bases and 8 bases, in that order; junction bases with no gene match: 10. Germline values: CDR1 SGHAT, CDR2 FQNNGV. CDR3 nucleotide sequence: TGTGCCAGCAGCCAGGGGTCTAGCGGGGGGAGCACCCAGTACTTC. Encoded protein: CASSQGSSGGSTQYF.

This clone was detected once. The J gene is TRBJ1-4, the V gene TRBV7-2; 9 bases map to TRBD1. CDR3 size: 15 residues. Germline CDR1 is SGHTA and CDR2 is FQGNSA. With 4 bases clipped from V and 8 bases from J, the junction kept 8 bases outside the gene matches. The CDR3 sequence: CASSSSRDRAEKLFF. As DNA, the CDR3 is TGTGCCAGCAGCTCATCCCGGGACAGGGCAGAAAAACTGTTTTTT.

The chain recombines TRBV6-6 with TRBJ2-7, with 8 bases matching TRBD1. The CDR3 runs to 13 residues. V was pared by 6 bases and J by 5 bases, with 6 bases of the junction left unmatched. Germline CDR1 and CDR2: MNHNY and SVGAGI (reference sequence). The CDR3 loop reads CASRLQGGHEQYF. CDR3 DNA: TGTGCCAGCAGGCTACAGGGGGGCCACGAGCAGTACTTC.

This clone was seen only once. The CDR3 loop is CASSLPQGPTGELFF. The DNA of the CDR3 is TGTGCCAGCAGCTTACCTCAGGGGCCCACCGGGGAGCTGTTTTTT. The rearrangement uses TRBV7-2 and TRBJ2-2, with D maybe TRBD1 (6 bases). With 2 bases removed from V and 4 bases from J, the gap between germline ends came to 11 bases. CDR3 size: 15 residues. Germline values: CDR1 SGHTA, CDR2 FQGNSA.

The rearrangement links TRBV7-2 to TRBJ2-3; D is unresolved. V shed 2 bases and J shed 3 bases, with 15 bases lying between them. From germline, CDR1 is SGHTA and CDR2 FQGNSA. The CDR3 contains 16 residues. The CDR3: CASSLTPPDLTDTQYF. CDR3 coding DNA: TGTGCCAGCAGCTTAACCCCGCCTGATCTGACAGATACGCAGTATTTT.

A word on this clone: This sequence is one base from a far larger clone and is likely a read error. This same CDR3 is encoded by further DNA sequences in the sample. The chain carries TRBV11-2 and TRBJ1-6; 10 positions match TRBD1. This CDR3 region has 16 residues. Germline loops: CDR1 SGHAT, CDR2 FQNNGV. V shed 5 bases and J 8 bases; nucleotides not matched to a gene: 9. The CDR3 is CASSQSTGTGDSPLHF. The CDR3 coding sequence is TGTGCCAGCAGCCAGAGTACCGGGACAGGGGATTCACCCCTCCACTTT.

The chain links TRBV5-6 to TRBJ2-7; D gene unclear. The germline CDR1 and CDR2 sequences are SGHDT and YYEEEE. This CDR3 has 11 amino acids. V lost 4 bases, J lost 2 bases, and 4 bases lay in between. The CDR3 region is CASSPTYEQYF. The CDR3 region has the DNA TGTGCCAGCAGCCCCACCTACGAGCAGTACTTC.

The V and J genes are TRBV9 and TRBJ2-1; 8 nucleotides match TRBD2. In germline, CDR1 is SGDLS, CDR2 YYNGEE. The CDR3 has 14 residues. V lost 2 bases and J lost 8; bases outside the gene matches: 6. CDR3: CASSVGTSRYEQFF. CDR3 in DNA: TGTGCCAGCAGCGTCGGGACTAGTCGGTATGAGCAGTTCTTC.

This chain's CDR3 is CASSSKQGSSDTQYF. CDR3 nucleotide sequence: TGCGCCAGCAGCTCCAAACAGGGATCGTCAGATACGCAGTATTTT. This chain joins TRBV5-1 and TRBJ2-3, with D possibly being TRBD1 (6 bases). Trimming removed 3 bases at V and 4 bases at J, with 15 bases between. The CDR3 is made up of 15 amino acids. Per germline, CDR1 SGHRS and CDR2 YFSETQ.

The DNA of the CDR3 is TGTGCCAGCAGCTTATATGGCTCACAAGAGACCCAGTACTTC. Amino acids: CASSLYGSQETQYF. V is TRBV7-2 and J is TRBJ2-5; D uncertain. V lost 2 bases, J lost 2 bases, and 9 bases lay in between. In germline, CDR1 is SGHTA, CDR2 FQGNSA. The CDR3 is 14 residues long. Full variable domain (missing parts from reference TRBV7-2 and TRBJ2-5): GAGVSQSPSNKVTEKGKDVELRCDPISGHTALYWYRQSLGQGLEFLIYFQGNSAPDKSGLPSDRFSAERTGGSVSTLTIQRTQQEDSAVYLCASSLYGSQETQYFGPGTRLLVL.

Here the CDR3 reads CASREGKSYNEQFF. CDR3 in DNA: TGTGCCAGCAGAGAGGGGAAGTCCTACAATGAGCAGTTCTTC. The V and J genes are TRBV7-3 and TRBJ2-1; D may correspond to TRBD1 or TRBD2 (5 bases each). The CDR3 sequence is 14 residues long. V dropped 6 bases and J dropped 1 base, with 10 bases sitting between them. The germline CDR1 and CDR2 sequences are SGHTA and FQGTGA.

This clone has only a few counts. This sequence joins TRBV29-1 and TRBJ1-1; possibly TRBD1 for D (6 bases). V was cut by 5 bases and J by 5 bases, with 12 bases left in between. Germline V gives CDR1 SQVTM, CDR2 ANQGSEA. The CDR3 is 12 amino acids. As DNA, the CDR3 is TGCAGCGTTACACAGGGAAGAACTGAAGCTTTCTTT. Its translation: CSVTQGRTEAFF.

The chain couples TRBV18 to TRBJ1-4; the D gene is possibly TRBD1 (5 bases). Trimming shortened V by 2 bases and J by 5 bases, and 18 bases separated the two germline ends. Looked up from germline, CDR1 is KGHSH and CDR2 is LQKENI. CDR3 size: 17 residues. The CDR3 region is CASSPGKRGLKNEKLFF. CDR3 DNA sequence: TGTGCCAGCTCACCAGGTAAGCGGGGCCTAAAGAATGAAAAACTGTTTTTT.

The chain uses TRBV2 and TRBJ2-3; TRBD2 matches 12 bases. Per germline, CDR1 SNHLY and CDR2 FYNNEI. V was pared by 4 bases and J by 3 bases, with 2 bases of the junction left unmatched. This CDR3 is built from 15 residues. This chain's CDR3 is CASSAGTSGTDTQYF. CDR3 in DNA: TGTGCCAGCAGTGCCGGGACTAGCGGGACAGATACGCAGTATTTT.

V usage is TRBV4-3 and J usage is TRBJ2-7; the D gene could be TRBD1 or TRBD2 (5 bases each). CDR3 size: 14 residues. Deletions cut 4 bases from V and 0 bases from J, with 10 bases between. Germline CDR1 is LGHNA and CDR2 is YSLEER. The CDR3 nucleotides are TGCGCCAGCAGCCCAGGGACCAGCTCCTACGAGCAGTACTTC. Encoded protein: CASSPGTSSYEQYF.

The gene calls are TRBV19 and TRBJ1-2; TRBD1 matches 9 bases. Germline CDR1 is LNHDA and CDR2 is SQIVND (reference sequence). The CDR3 contains 14 residues. The V and J ends lost 5 bases and 8 bases, in that order; junction bases with no gene match: 9. The CDR3 coding sequence is TGTGCCAGTAGTCCAGGACAGGGGAGTTACGGCTACACCTTC. This sequence encodes CASSPGQGSYGYTF. Supplemented by reference TRBV19 and TRBJ1-2, the full variable domain reads DGGITQSPKYLFRKEGQNVTLSCEQNLNHDAMYWYRQDPGQGLRLIYYSQIVNDFQKGDIAEGYSVSREKKESFPLTVTSAQKNPTAFYLCASSPGQGSYGYTFGSGTRLTVV.